In its sample, the clone carrying this TCR beta chain was seen many times. Germline V gene sequence: CDR1 MNHEY, CDR2 SVGAGI. Unmatched junction bases numbered 2, after V lost 4 bases and J lost 4 bases. The CDR3 is made up of 14 amino acids. The record originates from a study of regulatory T cells in long-lasting Graves disease. The time point: persistent/refractory GD, antithyroid drugs over 5 years with positive TRAb. Scientists built the TCR library using RNA that was extracted from PBMCs. The authors built TCR beta libraries using iRepertoire HTBI primers and Arm-PCR of CDR3 regions. From the multiplex PCR reads, TCRdb called clonotypes with MiXCR, one entry per CDR3 protein. The table has about 470,000 distinct CDR3 sequences, roughly 21% seen once; the top ten hold roughly 6.9%.

The specimen comprised peripheral blood mononuclear cells (PBMCs), sampled when the disease was refractory, from a patient treated with antithyroid drugs. This clonotype was obtained from a female donor with Graves disease. The J gene is TRBJ2-5, the V gene TRBV6-5; 11 bases agree with TRBD2. The chain's CDR3 is CASSFGTSGETQYF. For the CDR3, the DNA is TGTGCCAGCAGTTTTGGGACTAGCGGAGAGACCCAGTACTTC.